The rows below give T cell receptor beta chains drawn from one sample of a study of response to subunit inactivated influenza vaccine. In TCRdb, the RT-PCR reads were re-called with MiXCR into one record per CDR3 protein. This sample has some 600,000 distinct CDR3 sequences; around 13% occur once, and the top ten carry 7.5% to 8%. Sequenced material: PBMCs from blood, taken around 14 days before vaccination. These TCRs come from a man aged 45-65 years who received an inactivated influenza vaccine. The CDR3 runs from the conserved cysteine through the conserved F or W. Fields, in order: clone size, V gene, J gene, D gene, CDR3 protein, CDR3 DNA. D genes are given only for firm matches. Clone sizes are given selectively: once, few, many, or a class where the clone is expanded.

NA	TRBV29-1	TRBJ2-7	NA	CSAEGSSYEQYF	TGCAGCGCCGAGGGAAGCTCCTACGAGCAGTACTTC
few	TRBV12-5	TRBJ2-5	TRBD2	CASGLNAGTRIKETQYF	TGTGCTAGTGGTTTGAACGCCGGGACTAGGATTAAAGAGACCCAGTACTTC
many	TRBV11-2	TRBJ2-1	NA	CASSLTQGGYHEQFF	TGTGCCAGCAGCTTAACCCAGGGCGGATATCATGAGCAGTTCTTC
few	TRBV29-1	TRBJ2-2	NA	CSVPGRHSSGELFF	TGCAGCGTCCCAGGACGGCATAGCTCCGGGGAGCTGTTTTTT
few	TRBV18	TRBJ1-3	TRBD1	CASSPFDRAGNTIYF	TGTGCCAGCTCACCCTTCGACAGGGCTGGAAACACCATATATTTT
few	TRBV20-1	TRBJ2-1	NA	CSARGTRSYNEQFF	TGCAGTGCTAGGGGGACTCGCTCCTACAATGAGCAGTTCTTC
many	TRBV5-1	TRBJ2-2	TRBD2	CASSLVGLADTGELFF	TGTGCCAGCAGCTTAGTCGGACTAGCGGACACCGGGGAGCTGTTTTTT
many	TRBV9	TRBJ2-1	TRBD2	CASSVEGGSSNEQFF	TGTGCCAGCAGCGTAGAAGGCGGGAGCTCCAATGAGCAGTTCTTC
many	TRBV29-1	TRBJ1-4	TRBD1	CSVEDRDSNEKLFF	TGCAGCGTTGAGGACCGGGACAGTAATGAAAAACTGTTTTTT
NA	TRBV3-1	TRBJ1-6	NA	CASSLDGSNSPLHF	TGTGCCAGCAGCCTGGACGGATCAAATTCACCCCTCCACTTT
NA	TRBV6-5	TRBJ2-7	NA	CASSYWGNSYEQYF	TGTGCCAGCAGTTACTGGGGGAACTCCTACGAGCAGTACTTC
few	TRBV20-1	TRBJ2-3	NA	CSARDFRSGTDTQYF	TGCAGTGCTAGAGATTTTCGGAGCGGCACAGATACGCAGTATTTT
few	TRBV5-1	TRBJ2-2	TRBD1	CASSLAGGDTGELFF	TGCGCCAGCAGCTTGGCAGGGGGCGACACCGGGGAGCTGTTTTTT
few	TRBV4-1	TRBJ2-7	TRBD1	CASSRVGQGANEQYF	TGCGCCAGCAGCCGAGTGGGACAGGGGGCCAACGAGCAGTACTTC
few	TRBV7-6	TRBJ2-3	NA	CASSFGTTDTQYF	TGTGCCAGCAGCTTCGGGACCACAGATACGCAGTATTTT
once	TRBV28	TRBJ2-3	TRBD1	CASSFRGQGSDTQYF	TGTGCCAGCAGTTTTAGGGGACAGGGTTCCGATACGCAGTATTTT
NA	TRBV20-1	TRBJ2-7	NA	CSARSRLSSYEQYF	TGCAGTGCTAGATCACGACTGAGCTCCTACGAGCAGTACTTC
NA	TRBV5-1	TRBJ1-4	NA	CASTGQDPGNEKLFF	TGCGCCAGCACCGGGCAGGACCCAGGGAATGAAAAACTGTTTTTT
many	TRBV10-3	TRBJ1-1	NA	CAISPTPPEAFF	TGTGCCATCAGCCCGACTCCCCCTGAAGCTTTCTTT
few	TRBV5-1	TRBJ1-3	NA	CASSFGQAAPGNTIYF	TGCGCCAGCAGCTTCGGTCAGGCGGCGCCTGGAAACACCATATATTTT
NA	TRBV12-3/TRBV12-4	TRBJ2-7	NA	CASSLRGGPYEQYF	TGTGCCAGCAGTTTACGGGGAGGACCTTACGAGCAGTACTTC
few	TRBV29-1	TRBJ1-1	NA	CSVGVGGNTEAFF	TGCAGCGTTGGGGTAGGAGGGAACACTGAAGCTTTCTTT
many	TRBV29-1	TRBJ2-3	NA	CSVSEDTQYF	TGCAGCGTTAGCGAAGATACGCAGTATTTT
many	TRBV4-3	TRBJ2-3	NA	CASSREIRGSGADTQYF	TGCGCCAGCAGCCGAGAGATAAGGGGGAGTGGGGCAGATACGCAGTATTTT
NA	TRBV20-1	TRBJ1-5	NA	CSAHGAALQSQPQHF	TGCAGTGCTCATGGGGCAGCCCTCCAGAGTCAGCCCCAGCATTTT
few	TRBV28	TRBJ2-5	NA	CASGQMETQYF	TGTGCCAGTGGACAGATGGAGACCCAGTACTTC
NA	TRBV28	TRBJ2-7	TRBD2	CASNHPSGSSYEQYF	TGTGCCAGTAACCATCCTAGCGGGAGTTCCTACGAGCAGTACTTC
few	TRBV29-1	TRBJ2-7	NA	CSVAAGVGSYEQYF	TGCAGCGTTGCGGCGGGTGTAGGGTCGTACGAGCAGTACTTC
NA	TRBV12-3/TRBV12-4	TRBJ1-1	TRBD1	CASTPTGLTEAFF	TGTGCCAGCACCCCGACAGGGCTAACTGAAGCTTTCTTT
few	TRBV5-1	TRBJ2-2	NA	CASSLFDRAGTGELFF	TGCGCCAGCAGCTTGTTTGACCGAGCTGGCACCGGGGAGCTGTTTTTT
NA	TRBV6-2/TRBV6-3	TRBJ2-7	NA	CASSYPTTGLDYEQYF	TGTGCCAGCAGTTACCCAACAACGGGCCTTGACTACGAGCAGTACTTC
NA	TRBV12-3/TRBV12-4	TRBJ1-1	NA	CASSIPGPVNTEAFF	TGTGCCAGCAGTATTCCGGGCCCCGTGAACACTGAAGCTTTCTTT
NA	TRBV24-1	TRBJ2-5	TRBD2	CATSGASGVLYETQYF	TGTGCCACCAGTGGGGCTAGCGGCGTCCTATATGAGACCCAGTACTTC